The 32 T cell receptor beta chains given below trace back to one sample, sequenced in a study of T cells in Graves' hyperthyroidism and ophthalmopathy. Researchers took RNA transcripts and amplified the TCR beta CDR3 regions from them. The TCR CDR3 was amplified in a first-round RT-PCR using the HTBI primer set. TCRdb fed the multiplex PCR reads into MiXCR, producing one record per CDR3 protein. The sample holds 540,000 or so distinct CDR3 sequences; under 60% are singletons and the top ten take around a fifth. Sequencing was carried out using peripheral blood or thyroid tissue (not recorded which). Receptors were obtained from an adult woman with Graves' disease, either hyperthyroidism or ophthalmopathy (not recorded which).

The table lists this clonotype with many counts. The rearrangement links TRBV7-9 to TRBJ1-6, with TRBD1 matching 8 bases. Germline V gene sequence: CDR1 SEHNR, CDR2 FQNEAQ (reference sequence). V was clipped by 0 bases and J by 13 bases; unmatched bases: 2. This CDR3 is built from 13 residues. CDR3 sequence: CASSLAGQDPLHF. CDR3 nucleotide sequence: TGTGCCAGCAGCTTAGCGGGACAGGACCCCCTCCACTTT. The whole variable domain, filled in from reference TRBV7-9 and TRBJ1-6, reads DTGVSQNPRHKITKRGQNVTFRCDPISEHNRLYWYRQTLGQGPEFLTYFQNEAQLEKSRLLSDRFSAERPKGSFSTLEIQRTEQGDSAMYLCASSLAGQDPLHFGNGTRLTVT.

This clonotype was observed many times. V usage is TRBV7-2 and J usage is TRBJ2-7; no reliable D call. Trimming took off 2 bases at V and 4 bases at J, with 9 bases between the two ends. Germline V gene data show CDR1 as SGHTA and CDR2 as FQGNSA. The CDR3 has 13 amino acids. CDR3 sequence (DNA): TGTGCCAGCAGCTTATCGGTTGGTTACGAGCAGTACTTC. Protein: CASSLSVGYEQYF.

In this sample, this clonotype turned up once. Here the CDR3 DNA reads TGCGCCAGCAGTGAGTCACGACAACCCTACGAGCAGTACTTC. Its protein product is CASSESRQPYEQYF. The chain has TRBV10-1 and TRBJ2-7; no reliable D call. V shed 0 bases and J shed 2 bases, with 8 bases lying between them. The CDR3 contains 14 residues. Germline CDR1 WNHNN, CDR2 SYGVQD (reference sequence).

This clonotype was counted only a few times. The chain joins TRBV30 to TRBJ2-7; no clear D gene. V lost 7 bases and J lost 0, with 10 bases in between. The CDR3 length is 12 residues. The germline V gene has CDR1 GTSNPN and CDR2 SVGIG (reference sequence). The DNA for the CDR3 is TGTGCCTCAATAGGAACCTCCTACGAGCAGTACTTC. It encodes CASIGTSYEQYF.

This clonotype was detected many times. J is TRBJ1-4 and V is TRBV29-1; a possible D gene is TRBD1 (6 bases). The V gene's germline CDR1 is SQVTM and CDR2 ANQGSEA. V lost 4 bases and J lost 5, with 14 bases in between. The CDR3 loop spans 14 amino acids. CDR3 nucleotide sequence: TGCAGCGTTGCCCTACAGGGACCCAATGAAAAACTGTTTTTT. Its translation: CSVALQGPNEKLFF.

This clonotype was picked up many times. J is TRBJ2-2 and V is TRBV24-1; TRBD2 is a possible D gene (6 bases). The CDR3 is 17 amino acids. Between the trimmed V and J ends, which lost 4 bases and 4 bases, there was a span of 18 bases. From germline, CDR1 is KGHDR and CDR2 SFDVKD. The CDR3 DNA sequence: TGTGCCACCAGTGACCTGGTGGGGGAGGATGTCACCGGGGAGCTGTTTTTT. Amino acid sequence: CATSDLVGEDVTGELFF.

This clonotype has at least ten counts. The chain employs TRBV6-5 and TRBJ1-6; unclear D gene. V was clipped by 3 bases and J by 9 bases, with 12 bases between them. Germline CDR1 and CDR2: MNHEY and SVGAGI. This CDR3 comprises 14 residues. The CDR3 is CASSYLGGSSPLHF. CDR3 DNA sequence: TGTGCCAGCAGTTATCTCGGAGGTTCTTCACCCCTCCACTTT.

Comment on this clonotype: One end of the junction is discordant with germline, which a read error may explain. CDR3 sequence reads: CASSFIPWTSGSF. DNA for the CDR3: TGTGCCAGCAGCTTCATCCCATGGACTAGCGGGAGTTTT. The rearrangement links TRBV7-9 to TRBJ2-2; 13 positions match TRBD2. The CDR3 totals 13 residues. Germline V lookup: CDR1 SEHNR, CDR2 FQNEAQ (reference sequence).

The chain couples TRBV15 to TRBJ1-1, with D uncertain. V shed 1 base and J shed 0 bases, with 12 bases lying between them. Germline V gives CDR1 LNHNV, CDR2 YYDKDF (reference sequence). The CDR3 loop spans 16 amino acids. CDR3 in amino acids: CATSRVSLGVNTEAFF. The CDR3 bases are TGTGCCACCAGCAGAGTCTCCCTGGGTGTGAACACTGAAGCTTTCTTT. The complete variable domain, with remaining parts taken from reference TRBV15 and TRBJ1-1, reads DAMVIQNPRYQVTQFGKPVTLSCSQTLNHNVMYWYQQKSSQAPKLLFHYYDKDFNNEADTPDNFQSRRPNTSFCFLDIRSPGLGDTAMYLCATSRVSLGVNTEAFFGQGTRLTVV.

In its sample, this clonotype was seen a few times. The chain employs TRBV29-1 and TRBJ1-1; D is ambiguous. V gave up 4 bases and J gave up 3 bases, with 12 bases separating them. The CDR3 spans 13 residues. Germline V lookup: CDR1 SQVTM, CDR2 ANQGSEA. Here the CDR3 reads CSVGRTWDTEAFF. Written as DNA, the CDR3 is TGCAGCGTTGGGAGAACCTGGGACACTGAAGCTTTCTTT.

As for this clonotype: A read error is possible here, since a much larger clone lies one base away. CDR3: CASSYDLQETQFF. Written as DNA, the CDR3 is TGCGCCAGCAGCTACGACCTCCAAGAGACCCAGTTCTTC. The rearrangement uses TRBV5-1 and TRBJ2-5; D gene uncertain. TRBJ2-1 matches the DNA end more closely, so the J call is doubtful. Germline V lookup: CDR1 SGHRS, CDR2 YFSETQ. CDR3 length equals 13 residues.

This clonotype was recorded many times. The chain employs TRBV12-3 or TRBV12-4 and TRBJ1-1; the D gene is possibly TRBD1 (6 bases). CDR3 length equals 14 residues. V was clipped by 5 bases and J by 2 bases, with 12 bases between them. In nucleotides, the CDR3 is TGTGCCAGCAGTCCAGCGGGGGCCAACACTGAAGCTTTCTTT. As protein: CASSPAGANTEAFF.

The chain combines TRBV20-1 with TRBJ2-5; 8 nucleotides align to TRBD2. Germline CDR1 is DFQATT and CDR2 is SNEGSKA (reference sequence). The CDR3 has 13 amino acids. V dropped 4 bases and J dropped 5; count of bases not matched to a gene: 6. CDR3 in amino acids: CSAIGGGGETQYF. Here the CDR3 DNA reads TGCAGTGCTATCGGGGGCGGGGGGGAGACCCAGTACTTC.

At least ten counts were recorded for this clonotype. CDR3 residues: CASSGTARTEAFF. The DNA for the CDR3 is TGCGCCAGCAGCGGGACAGCGCGAACTGAAGCTTTCTTT. The gene calls are TRBV10-1 and TRBJ1-1; 7 bases match TRBD1. This CDR3 is 13 amino acids long. V gave up 6 bases and J gave up 5 bases; unmatched junction bases: 6. Germline CDR1 WNHNN, CDR2 SYGVQD (reference sequence).

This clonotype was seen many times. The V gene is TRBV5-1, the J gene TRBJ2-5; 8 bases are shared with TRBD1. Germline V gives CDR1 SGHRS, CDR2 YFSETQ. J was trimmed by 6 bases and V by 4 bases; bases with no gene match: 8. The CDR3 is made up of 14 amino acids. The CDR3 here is CASSSTGGEQTQYF. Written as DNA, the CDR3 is TGCGCCAGCAGCAGTACAGGGGGAGAGCAGACCCAGTACTTC. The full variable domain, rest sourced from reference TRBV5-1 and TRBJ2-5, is KAGVTQTPRYLIKTRGQQVTLSCSPISGHRSVSWYQQTPGQGLQFLFEYFSETQRNKGNFPGRFSGRQFSNSRSEMNVSTLELGDSALYLCASSSTGGEQTQYFGPGTRLLVL.

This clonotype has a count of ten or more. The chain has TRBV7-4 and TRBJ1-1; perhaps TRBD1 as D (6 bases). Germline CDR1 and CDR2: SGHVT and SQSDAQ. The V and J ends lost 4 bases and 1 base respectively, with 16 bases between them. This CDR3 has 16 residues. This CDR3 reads CASSSRGEDRNTEAFF. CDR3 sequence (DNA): TGTGCCAGCAGCTCGAGAGGGGAGGACAGGAACACTGAAGCTTTCTTT. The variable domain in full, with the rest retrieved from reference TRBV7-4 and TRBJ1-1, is GAGVSQSPRYKVAKRGRDVALRCDSISGHVTLYWYRQTLGQGSEVLTYSQSDAQRDKSGRPSGRFSAERPERSVSTLKIQRTEQGDSAVYLCASSSRGEDRNTEAFFGQGTRLTVV.

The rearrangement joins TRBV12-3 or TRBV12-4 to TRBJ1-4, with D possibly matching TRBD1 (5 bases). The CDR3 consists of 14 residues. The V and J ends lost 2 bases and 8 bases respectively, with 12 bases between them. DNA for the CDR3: TGTGCCAGCAGTTTAATAGGGGCAGGCGAAAAACTGTTTTTT. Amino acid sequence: CASSLIGAGEKLFF.

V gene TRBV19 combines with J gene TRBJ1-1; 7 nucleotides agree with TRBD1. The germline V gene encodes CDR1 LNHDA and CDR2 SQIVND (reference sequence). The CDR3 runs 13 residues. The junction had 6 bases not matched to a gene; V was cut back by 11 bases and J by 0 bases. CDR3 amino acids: CACRDSMNTEAFF. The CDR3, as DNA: TGTGCCTGCCGGGACAGCATGAACACTGAAGCTTTCTTT. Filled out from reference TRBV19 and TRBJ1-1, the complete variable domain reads DGGITQSPKYLFRKEGQNVTLSCEQNLNHDAMYWYRQDPGQGLRLIYYSQIVNDFQKGDIAEGYSVSREKKESFPLTVTSAQKNPTAFYLCACRDSMNTEAFFGQGTRLTVV.

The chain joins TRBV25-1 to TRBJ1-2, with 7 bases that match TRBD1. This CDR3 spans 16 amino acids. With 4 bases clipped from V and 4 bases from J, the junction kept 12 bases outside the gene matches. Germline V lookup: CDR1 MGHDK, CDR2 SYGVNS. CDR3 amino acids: CASSARDRRDSYGYTF. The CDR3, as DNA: TGTGCCAGCAGTGCTAGAGATAGACGGGACAGCTATGGCTACACCTTC.

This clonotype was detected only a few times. CDR3 amino acids: CSASHSAAYGYTF. CDR3 DNA sequence: TGCAGTGCTTCCCATTCGGCGGCCTATGGCTACACCTTC. V is TRBV20-1 and J is TRBJ1-2; D is ambiguous. Germline V gene data show CDR1 as DFQATT and CDR2 as SNEGSKA (reference sequence). CDR3 size: 13 residues. Trimming shortened V by 5 bases and J by 4 bases, and 14 bases separated the two germline ends.

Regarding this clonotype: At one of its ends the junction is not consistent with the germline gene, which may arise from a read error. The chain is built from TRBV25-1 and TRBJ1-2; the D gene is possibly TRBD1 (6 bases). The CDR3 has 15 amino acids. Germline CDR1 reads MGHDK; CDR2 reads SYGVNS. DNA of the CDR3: TGTGCCTGCAGTGCGGCAGGGGTTGGATACTATGGCTACACCTTC. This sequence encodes CACSAAGVGYYGYTF.

CDR3 sequence (DNA): TGCAGTAGCGGGAGGAACACTGAAGCTTTCTTT. Protein: CSSGRNTEAFF. The chain is built from TRBV20-1 and TRBJ1-1; D not certain. The CDR3 is made up of 11 amino acids. Germline loops: CDR1 DFQATT, CDR2 SNEGSKA (reference sequence). V lost 8 bases to trimming and J lost 1 base, with 8 bases between them.

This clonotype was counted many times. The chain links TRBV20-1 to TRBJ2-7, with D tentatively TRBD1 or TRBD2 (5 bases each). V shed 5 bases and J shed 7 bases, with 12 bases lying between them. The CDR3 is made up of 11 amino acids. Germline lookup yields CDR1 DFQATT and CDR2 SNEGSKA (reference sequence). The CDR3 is CSAEGIREQYF. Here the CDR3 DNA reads TGCAGTGCTGAGGGGATTCGGGAGCAGTACTTC.

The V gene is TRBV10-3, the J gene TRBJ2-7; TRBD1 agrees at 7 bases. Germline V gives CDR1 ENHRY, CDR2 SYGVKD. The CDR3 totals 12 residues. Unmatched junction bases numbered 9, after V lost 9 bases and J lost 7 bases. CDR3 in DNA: TGTGCCATGGGAACTACAGGGGAAGAGCAGTACTTC. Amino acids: CAMGTTGEEQYF.

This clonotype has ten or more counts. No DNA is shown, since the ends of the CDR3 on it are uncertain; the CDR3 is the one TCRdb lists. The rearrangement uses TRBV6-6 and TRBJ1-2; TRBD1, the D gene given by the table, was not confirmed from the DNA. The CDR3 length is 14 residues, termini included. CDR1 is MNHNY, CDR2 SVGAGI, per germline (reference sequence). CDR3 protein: CASSSGQGSYVKTF.

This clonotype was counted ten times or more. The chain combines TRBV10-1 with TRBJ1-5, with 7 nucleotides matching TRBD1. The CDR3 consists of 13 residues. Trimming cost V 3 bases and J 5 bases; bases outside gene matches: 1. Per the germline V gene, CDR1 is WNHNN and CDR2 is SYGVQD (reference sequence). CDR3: CASSDQGDQPQHF. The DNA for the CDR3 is TGCGCCAGCAGTGACCAGGGGGATCAGCCCCAGCATTTT.

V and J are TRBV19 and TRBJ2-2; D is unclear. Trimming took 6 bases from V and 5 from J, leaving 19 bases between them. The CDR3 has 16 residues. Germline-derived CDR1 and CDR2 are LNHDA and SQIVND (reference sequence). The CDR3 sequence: CASRRLGFLGTGELFF. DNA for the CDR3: TGTGCCAGTAGAAGACTGGGGTTCCTCGGAACCGGGGAGCTGTTTTTT.

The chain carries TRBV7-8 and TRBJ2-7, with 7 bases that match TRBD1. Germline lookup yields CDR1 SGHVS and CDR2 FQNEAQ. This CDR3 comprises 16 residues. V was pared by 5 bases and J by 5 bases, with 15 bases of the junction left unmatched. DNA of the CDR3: TGTGCCAGCAGCCTAGAAGGTACAGGGGCGCGAAACGAGCAGTACTTC. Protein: CASSLEGTGARNEQYF.

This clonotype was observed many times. CDR3 sequence reads: CASSELDRVGQPQHF. CDR3 sequence (DNA): TGTGCCAGCAGTGAGCTAGACAGGGTAGGCCAGCCCCAGCATTTT. The chain carries TRBV2 and TRBJ1-5, with 7 bases fitting TRBD1. This CDR3 contains 15 residues. Germline CDR1 reads SNHLY; CDR2 reads FYNNEI. After removal of 3 bases from V and 7 bases from J, the junction contained 9 bases not matched to a gene.

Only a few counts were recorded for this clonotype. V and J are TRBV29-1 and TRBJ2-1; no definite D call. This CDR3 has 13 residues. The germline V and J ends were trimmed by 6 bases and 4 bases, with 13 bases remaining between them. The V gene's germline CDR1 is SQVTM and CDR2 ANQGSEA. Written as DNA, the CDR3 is TGCAGCGTGTCCCCGGAGACTTACAATGAGCAGTTCTTC. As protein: CSVSPETYNEQFF.

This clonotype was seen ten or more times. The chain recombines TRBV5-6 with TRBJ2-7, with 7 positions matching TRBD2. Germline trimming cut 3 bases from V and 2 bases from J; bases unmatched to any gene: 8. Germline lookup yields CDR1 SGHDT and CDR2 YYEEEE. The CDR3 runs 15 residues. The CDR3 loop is CASSSLALTTYEQYF. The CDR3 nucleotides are TGTGCCAGCAGCTCACTAGCGTTAACGACCTACGAGCAGTACTTC.

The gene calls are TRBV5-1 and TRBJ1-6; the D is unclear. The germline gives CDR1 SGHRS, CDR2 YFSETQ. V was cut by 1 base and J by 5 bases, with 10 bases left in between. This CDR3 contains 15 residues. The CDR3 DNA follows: TGCGCCAGCAGCTTGTGGCAATCGGATAATTCACCCCTCCACTTT. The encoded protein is CASSLWQSDNSPLHF.